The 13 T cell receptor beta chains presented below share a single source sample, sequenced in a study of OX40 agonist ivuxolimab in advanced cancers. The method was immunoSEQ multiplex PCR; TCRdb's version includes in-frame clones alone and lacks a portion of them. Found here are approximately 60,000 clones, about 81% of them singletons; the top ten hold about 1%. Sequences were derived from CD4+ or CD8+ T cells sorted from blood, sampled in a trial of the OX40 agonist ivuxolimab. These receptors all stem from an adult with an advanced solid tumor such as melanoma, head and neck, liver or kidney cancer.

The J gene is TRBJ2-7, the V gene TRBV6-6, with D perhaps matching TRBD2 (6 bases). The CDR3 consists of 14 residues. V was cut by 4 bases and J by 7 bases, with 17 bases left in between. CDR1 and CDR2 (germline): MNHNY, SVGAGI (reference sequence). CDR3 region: CASSLPFVREEQYF. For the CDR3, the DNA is TGTGCCAGCAGTTTACCGTTCGTCCGGGAGGAGCAGTACTTC.

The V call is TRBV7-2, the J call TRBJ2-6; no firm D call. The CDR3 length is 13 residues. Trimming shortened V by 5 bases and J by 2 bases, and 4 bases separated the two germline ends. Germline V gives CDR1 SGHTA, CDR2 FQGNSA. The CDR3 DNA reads TGTGCCAGCAGCCAAACTGGGGCCAACGTCCTGACTTTC. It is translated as CASSQTGANVLTF.

CDR3 nucleotides: TGTGCCAGCAGCTTCCCCAAACTGACAGGGGAGGGCTACACCTTC. As protein: CASSFPKLTGEGYTF. This chain uses TRBV5-6 with TRBJ1-2; 8 bases match TRBD1. The V gene's germline CDR1 is SGHDT and CDR2 YYEEEE. The length of the CDR3 is 15 residues. V gave up 2 bases and J gave up 8 bases; unmatched junction bases: 11. The full variable domain, in which reference TRBV5-6 and TRBJ1-2 provide the parts outside the CDR3, is DAGVTQSPTHLIKTRGQQVTLRCSPKSGHDTVSWYQQALGQGPQFIFQYYEEEERQRGNFPDRFSGHQFPNYSSELNVNALLLGDSALYLCASSFPKLTGEGYTFGSGTRLTVV.

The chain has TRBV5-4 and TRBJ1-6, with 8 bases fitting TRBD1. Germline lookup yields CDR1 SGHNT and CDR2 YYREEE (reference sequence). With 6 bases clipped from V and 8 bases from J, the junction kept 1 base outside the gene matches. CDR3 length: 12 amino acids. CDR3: CASKQGDSPLHF. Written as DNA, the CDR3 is TGTGCCAGCAAACAGGGGGATTCACCCCTCCACTTT.

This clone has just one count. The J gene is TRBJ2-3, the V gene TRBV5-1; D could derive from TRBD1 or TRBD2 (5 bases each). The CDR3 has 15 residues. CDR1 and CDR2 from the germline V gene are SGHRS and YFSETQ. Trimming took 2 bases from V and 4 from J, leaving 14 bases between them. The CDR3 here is CASSLGRVGPDTQYF. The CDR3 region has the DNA TGCGCCAGCAGCTTAGGCAGGGTGGGACCAGATACGCAGTATTTT.

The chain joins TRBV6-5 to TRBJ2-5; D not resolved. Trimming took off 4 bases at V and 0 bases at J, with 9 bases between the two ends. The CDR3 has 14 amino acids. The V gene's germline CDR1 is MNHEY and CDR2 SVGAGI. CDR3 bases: TGTGCCAGCAGTTTTGAAGGTTACCAAGAGACCCAGTACTTC. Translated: CASSFEGYQETQYF.

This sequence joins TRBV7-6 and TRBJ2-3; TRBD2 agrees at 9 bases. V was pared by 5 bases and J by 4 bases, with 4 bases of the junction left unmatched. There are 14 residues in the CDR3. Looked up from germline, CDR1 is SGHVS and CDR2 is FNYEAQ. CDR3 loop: CASSGTSMSDTQYF. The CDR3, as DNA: TGTGCCAGCAGCGGGACTAGCATGTCAGATACGCAGTATTTT. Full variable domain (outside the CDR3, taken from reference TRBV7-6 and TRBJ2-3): GAGVSQSPRYKVTKRGQDVALRCDPISGHVSLYWYRQALGQGPEFLTYFNYEAQQDKSGLPNDRFSAERPEGSISTLTIQRTEQRDSAMYRCASSGTSMSDTQYFGPGTRLTVL.

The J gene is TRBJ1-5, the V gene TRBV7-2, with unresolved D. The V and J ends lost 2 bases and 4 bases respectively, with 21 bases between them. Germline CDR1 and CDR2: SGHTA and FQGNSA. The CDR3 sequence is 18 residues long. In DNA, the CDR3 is TGTGCCAGCAGCTTATTAAGGCCAGGTCAGTCTTCTAATCAGCCCCAGCATTTT. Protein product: CASSLLRPGQSSNQPQHF.

As DNA, the CDR3 is TGCGCCAGCAGCCCCGTGGAAGGTACATTCTATGGCTACACCTTC. Amino acid sequence: CASSPVEGTFYGYTF. The gene calls are TRBV4-1 and TRBJ1-2; no reliable D call. Trimming pared 4 bases from V and 4 bases from J, leaving 16 bases between. CDR3 length: 15 residues. Germline V CDR1 and CDR2: MGHRA, YSYEKL.

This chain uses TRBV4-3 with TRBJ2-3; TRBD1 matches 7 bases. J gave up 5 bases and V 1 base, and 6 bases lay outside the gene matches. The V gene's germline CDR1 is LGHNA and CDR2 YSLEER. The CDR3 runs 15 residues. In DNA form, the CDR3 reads TGCGCCAGCAGCCAAGTGGGTCAGGGGGTAGATACGCAGTATTTT. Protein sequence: CASSQVGQGVDTQYF.

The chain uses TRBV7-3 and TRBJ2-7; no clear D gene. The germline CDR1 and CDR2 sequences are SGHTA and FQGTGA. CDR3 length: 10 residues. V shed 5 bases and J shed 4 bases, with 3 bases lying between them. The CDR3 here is CASSLYEQYF. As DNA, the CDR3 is TGTGCCAGCAGCCTTTACGAGCAGTACTTC.

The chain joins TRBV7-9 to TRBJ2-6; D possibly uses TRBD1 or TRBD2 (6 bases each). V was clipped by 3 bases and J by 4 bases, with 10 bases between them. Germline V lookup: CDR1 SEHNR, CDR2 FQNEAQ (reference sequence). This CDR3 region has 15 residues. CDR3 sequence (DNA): TGTGCCAGCAGCTTTCGGGGGCGAGGGGCCAACGTCCTGACTTTC. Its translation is CASSFRGRGANVLTF.

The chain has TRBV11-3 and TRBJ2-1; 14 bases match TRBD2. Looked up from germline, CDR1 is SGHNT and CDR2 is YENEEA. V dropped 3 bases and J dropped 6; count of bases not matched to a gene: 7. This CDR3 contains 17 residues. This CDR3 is CASSLTSGGAEGNEQFF. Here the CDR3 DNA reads TGTGCCAGCAGCTTGACTAGCGGGGGGGCTGAAGGCAATGAGCAGTTCTTC.